This T cell receptor beta chain was recovered during a study of spatial heterogeneity in lung cancer. MiXCR was run by TCRdb on the 5' RACE reads, yielding one entry per CDR3 protein. Here the sample spans fewer than 20,000 distinct CDR3 sequences, under 20% being singletons. Study outcomes and limitations: At resection, ubiquitous expanded tumor TCRs appeared in blood more than at follow-up.

Germline values: CDR1 MDHEN, CDR2 SYDVKM. CDR3 length: 13 residues. After removal of 6 bases from V and 7 bases from J, the junction contained 8 bases not matched to a gene. Time point meaning: sample taken at primary tumor resection. Whole RNA from tumor, nontumor lung or frozen PBMC was sequenced unsorted. Note on this clonotype: The antigen is undetermined.

Sequences were derived from PBMCs, sampled at surgery. The chain links TRBV28 to TRBJ1-1, with 7 bases that match TRBD1. This TCR derives from a male donor with early-stage non-small cell lung cancer. Written as DNA, the CDR3 is TGTGCCAGCAGACGGCAGGGGGAAGGTGAAGCTTTCTTT. Amino acids: CASRRQGEGEAFF.